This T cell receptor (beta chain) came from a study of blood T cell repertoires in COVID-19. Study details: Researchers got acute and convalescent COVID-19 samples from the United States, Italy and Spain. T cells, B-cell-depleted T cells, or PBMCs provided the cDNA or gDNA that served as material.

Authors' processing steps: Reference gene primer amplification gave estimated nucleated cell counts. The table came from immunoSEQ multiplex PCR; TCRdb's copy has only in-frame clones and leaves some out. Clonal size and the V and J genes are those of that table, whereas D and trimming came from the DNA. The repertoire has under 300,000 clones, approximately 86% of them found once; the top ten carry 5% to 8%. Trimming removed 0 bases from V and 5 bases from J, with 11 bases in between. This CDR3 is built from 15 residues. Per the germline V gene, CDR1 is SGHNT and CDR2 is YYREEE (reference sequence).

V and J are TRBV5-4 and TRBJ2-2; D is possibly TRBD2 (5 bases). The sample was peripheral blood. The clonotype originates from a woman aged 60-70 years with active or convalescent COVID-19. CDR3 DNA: TGTGCCAGCAGCTTGGCAGCGGCTTCGACCGGGGAGCTGTTTTTT. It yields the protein CASSLAAASTGELFF.